One T cell receptor (beta chain) is described in this entry. The antigen is undetermined. The sequencing template was cDNA reverse transcribed from extracted RNA. Profiling relied on immunoSEQ multiplex PCR, and the TCRdb table lists in-frame clones only, not all of them. This sample yields around 190,000 clones, of which about 56% are seen a single time; approximately 4.9% belongs to the top ten. Unmatched junction bases numbered 4, after V lost 6 bases and J lost 11 bases. Looked up from germline, CDR1 is MNHEY and CDR2 is SMNVEV (reference sequence). This CDR3 has 13 amino acids. The entry originates in a study of CD8+ T cells in alopecia areata. From PBMCs, CD4+ and CD8+ T cells were sorted. The study, taken as a whole, reports: TCR sharing across patients was less clear than in mice, possibly HLA-related. Sequencing of scalp samples also includes resident alphabeta T cells from normal skin.

This receptor was identified in a human donor in good health. The rearrangement uses TRBV27 and TRBJ1-6; 10 nucleotides agree with TRBD1. The sample was CD8+ T cells sorted from blood. In DNA, the CDR3 is TGTGCCAGCAGCCCGACAGGGGGCCCACCCCTCCACTTT. Protein product: CASSPTGGPPLHF.